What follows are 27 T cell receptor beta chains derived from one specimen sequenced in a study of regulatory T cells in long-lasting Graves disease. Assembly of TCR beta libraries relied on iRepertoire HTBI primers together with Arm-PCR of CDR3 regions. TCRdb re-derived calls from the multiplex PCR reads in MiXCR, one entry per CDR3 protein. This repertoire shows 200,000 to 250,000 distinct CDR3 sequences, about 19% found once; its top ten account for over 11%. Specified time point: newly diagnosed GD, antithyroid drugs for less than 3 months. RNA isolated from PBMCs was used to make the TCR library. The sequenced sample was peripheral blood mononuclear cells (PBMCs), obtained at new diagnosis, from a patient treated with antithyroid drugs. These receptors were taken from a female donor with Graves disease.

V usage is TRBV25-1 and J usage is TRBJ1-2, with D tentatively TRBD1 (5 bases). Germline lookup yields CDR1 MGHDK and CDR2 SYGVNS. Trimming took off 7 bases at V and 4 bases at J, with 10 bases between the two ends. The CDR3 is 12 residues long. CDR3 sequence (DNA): TGTGCCAGCACCGATGGGGGCTATGGCTACACCTTC. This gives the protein CASTDGGYGYTF.

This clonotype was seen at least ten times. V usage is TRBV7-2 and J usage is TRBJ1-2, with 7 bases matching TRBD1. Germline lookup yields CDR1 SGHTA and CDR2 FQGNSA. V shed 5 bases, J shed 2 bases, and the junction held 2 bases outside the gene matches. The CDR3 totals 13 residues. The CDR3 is CASSTRGNYGYTF. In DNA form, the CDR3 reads TGTGCCAGCAGCACCAGGGGGAACTATGGCTACACCTTC.

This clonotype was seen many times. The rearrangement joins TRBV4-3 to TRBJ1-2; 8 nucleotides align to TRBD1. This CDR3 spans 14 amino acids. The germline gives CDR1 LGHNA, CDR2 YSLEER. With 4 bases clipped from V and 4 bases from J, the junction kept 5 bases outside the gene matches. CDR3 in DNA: TGCGCCAGCAGCCCCCGGACAGGGACCTATGGCTACACCTTC. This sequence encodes CASSPRTGTYGYTF.

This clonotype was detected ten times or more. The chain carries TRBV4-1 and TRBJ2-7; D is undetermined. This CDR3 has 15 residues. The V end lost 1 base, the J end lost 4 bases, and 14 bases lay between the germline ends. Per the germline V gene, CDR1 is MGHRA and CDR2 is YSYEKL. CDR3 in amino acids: CASSQVASWGYEQYF. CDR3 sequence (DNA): TGCGCCAGCAGCCAAGTTGCTAGTTGGGGTTACGAGCAGTACTTC.

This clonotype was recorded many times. The CDR3 sequence is CASSFFASRPYEQYF. The CDR3 DNA is TGTGCCAGCAGTTTTTTCGCTAGCCGTCCCTACGAGCAGTACTTC. This rearrangement joins TRBV28 to TRBJ2-7, with a possible D match to TRBD2 (5 bases). The V and J ends lost 3 bases and 2 bases respectively, with 14 bases between them. From germline, CDR1 is MDHEN and CDR2 SYDVKM. The CDR3 sequence is 15 residues long.

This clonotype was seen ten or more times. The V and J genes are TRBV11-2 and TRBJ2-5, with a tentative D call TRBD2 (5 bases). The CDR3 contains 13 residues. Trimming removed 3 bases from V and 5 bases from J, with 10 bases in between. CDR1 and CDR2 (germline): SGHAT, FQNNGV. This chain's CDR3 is CASSFRPGETQYF. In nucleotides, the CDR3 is TGTGCCAGCAGCTTTAGACCGGGGGAGACCCAGTACTTC.

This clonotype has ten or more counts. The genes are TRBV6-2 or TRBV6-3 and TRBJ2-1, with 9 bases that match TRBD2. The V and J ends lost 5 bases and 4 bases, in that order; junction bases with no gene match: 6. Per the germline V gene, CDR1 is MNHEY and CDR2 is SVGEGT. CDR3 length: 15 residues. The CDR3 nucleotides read TGTGCCAGCAGTGCGACTAGCGGAGCGTACAATGAGCAGTTCTTC. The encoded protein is CASSATSGAYNEQFF.

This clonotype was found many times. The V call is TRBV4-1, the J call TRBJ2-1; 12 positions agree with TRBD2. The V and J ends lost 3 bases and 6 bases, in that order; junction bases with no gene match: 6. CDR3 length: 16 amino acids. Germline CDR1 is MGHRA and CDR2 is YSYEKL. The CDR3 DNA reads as TGCGCCAGCAGCCACGAACTAGCGGGGGGTTCCAATGAGCAGTTCTTC. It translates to CASSHELAGGSNEQFF.

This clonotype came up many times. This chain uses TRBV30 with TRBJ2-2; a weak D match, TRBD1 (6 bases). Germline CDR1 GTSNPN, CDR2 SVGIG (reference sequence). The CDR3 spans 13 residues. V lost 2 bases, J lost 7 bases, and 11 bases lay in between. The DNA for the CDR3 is TGTGCCTGGAGTAGGCAGGGGATCGGGGAGCTGTTTTTT. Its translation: CAWSRQGIGELFF.

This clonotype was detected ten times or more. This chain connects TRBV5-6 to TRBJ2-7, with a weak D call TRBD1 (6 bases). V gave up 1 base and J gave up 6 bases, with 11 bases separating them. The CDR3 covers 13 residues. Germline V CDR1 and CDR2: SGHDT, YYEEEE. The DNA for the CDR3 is TGTGCCAGCAGCTTGTCAGGGGTTCCCGAGCAGTACTTC. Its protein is CASSLSGVPEQYF.

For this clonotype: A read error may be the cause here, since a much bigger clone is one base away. The CDR3 nucleotides are TGTGCCAGCAATTACAACACCGGGACAATCGGCTACACCTTC. It specifies CASNYNTGTIGYTF. The chain uses TRBV6-5 and TRBJ1-2; D is possibly TRBD1 (6 bases). CDR1 is MNHEY, CDR2 SVGAGI, per germline. CDR3 length: 14 amino acids.

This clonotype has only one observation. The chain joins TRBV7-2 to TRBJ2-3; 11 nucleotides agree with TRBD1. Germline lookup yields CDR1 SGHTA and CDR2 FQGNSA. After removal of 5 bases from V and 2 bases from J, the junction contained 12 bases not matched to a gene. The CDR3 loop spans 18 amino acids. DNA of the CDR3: TGTGCCAGCAGCCCAAGAGGGGGACAGGGGGGCTTCACAGATACGCAGTATTTT. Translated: CASSPRGGQGGFTDTQYF.

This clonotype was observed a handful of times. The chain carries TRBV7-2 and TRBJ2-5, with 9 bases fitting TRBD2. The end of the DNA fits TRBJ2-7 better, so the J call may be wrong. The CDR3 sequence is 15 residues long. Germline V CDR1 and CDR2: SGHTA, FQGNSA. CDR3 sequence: CASSLFGGGAYEQYF. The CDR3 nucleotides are TGTGCCAGCAGCTTATTCGGCGGGGGGGCCTACGAGCAGTACTTC.

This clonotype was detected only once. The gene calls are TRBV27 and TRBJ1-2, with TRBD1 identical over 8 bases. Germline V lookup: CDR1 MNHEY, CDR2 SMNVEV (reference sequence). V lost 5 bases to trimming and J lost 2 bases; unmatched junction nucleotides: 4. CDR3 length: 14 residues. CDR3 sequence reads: CASSVRTGNYGYTF. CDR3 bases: TGTGCCAGCAGTGTCCGGACAGGGAACTATGGCTACACCTTC.

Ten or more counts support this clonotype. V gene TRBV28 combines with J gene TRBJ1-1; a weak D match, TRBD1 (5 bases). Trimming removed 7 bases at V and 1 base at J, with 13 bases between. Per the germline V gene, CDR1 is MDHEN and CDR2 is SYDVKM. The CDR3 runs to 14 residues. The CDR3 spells CASTWGGRNTEAFF. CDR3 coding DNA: TGTGCCAGCACCTGGGGGGGGAGGAACACTGAAGCTTTCTTT.

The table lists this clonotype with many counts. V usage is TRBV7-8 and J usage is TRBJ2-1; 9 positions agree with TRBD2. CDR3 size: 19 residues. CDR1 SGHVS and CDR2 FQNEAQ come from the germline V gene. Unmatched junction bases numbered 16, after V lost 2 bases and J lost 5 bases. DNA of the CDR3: TGTGCCAGCAGCTTAATCCCCTCCGCGGGGGGGACTACGAACAATGAGCAGTTCTTC. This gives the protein CASSLIPSAGGTTNNEQFF.

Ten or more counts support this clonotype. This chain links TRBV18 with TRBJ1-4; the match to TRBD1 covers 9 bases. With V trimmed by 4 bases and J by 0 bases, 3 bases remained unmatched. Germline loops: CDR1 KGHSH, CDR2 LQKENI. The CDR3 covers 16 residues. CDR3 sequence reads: CASSRDRAATNEKLFF. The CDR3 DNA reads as TGTGCCAGCTCACGGGACAGGGCCGCAACTAATGAAAAACTGTTTTTT.

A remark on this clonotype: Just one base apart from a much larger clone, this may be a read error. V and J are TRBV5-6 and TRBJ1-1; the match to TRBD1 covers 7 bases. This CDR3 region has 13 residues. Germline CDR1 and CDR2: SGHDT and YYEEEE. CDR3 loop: CVSSPGGGTEAFF. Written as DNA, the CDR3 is TGTGTCAGCAGCCCAGGGGGTGGCACTGAAGCTTTCTTT.

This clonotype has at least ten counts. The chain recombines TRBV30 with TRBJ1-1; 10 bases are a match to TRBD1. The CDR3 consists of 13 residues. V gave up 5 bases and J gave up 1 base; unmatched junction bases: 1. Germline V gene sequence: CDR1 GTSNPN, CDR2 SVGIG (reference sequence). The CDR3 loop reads CAWGTGANTEAFF. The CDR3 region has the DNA TGTGCCTGGGGGACAGGGGCGAACACTGAAGCTTTCTTT.

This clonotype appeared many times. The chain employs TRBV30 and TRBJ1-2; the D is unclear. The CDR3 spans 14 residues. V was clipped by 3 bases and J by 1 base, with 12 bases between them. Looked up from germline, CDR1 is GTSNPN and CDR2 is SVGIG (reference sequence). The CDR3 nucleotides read TGTGCCTGGAGCGAGGATGCTTATAACTATGGCTACACCTTC. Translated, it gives CAWSEDAYNYGYTF.

The CDR3 loop is CSAADFEQFF. The DNA for the CDR3 is TGCAGTGCTGCCGACTTTGAGCAGTTCTTC. The chain is built from TRBV20-1 and TRBJ2-1; D is uncertain. Trimming removed 5 bases from V and 9 bases from J, with 8 bases in between. The germline V gene encodes CDR1 DFQATT and CDR2 SNEGSKA (reference sequence). CDR3 size: 10 residues.

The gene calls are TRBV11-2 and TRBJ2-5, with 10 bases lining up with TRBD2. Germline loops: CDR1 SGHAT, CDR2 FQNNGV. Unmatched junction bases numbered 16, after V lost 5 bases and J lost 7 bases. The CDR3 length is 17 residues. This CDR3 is CASSPPHGVAGGGTQYF. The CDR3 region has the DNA TGTGCCAGCAGCCCCCCCCATGGGGTAGCGGGAGGAGGGACCCAGTACTTC. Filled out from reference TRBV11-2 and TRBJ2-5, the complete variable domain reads EAGVAQSPRYKIIEKRQSVAFWCNPISGHATLYWYQQILGQGPKLLIQFQNNGVVDDSQLPKDRFSAERLKGVDSTLKIQPAKLEDSAVYLCASSPPHGVAGGGTQYFGPGTRLLVL.

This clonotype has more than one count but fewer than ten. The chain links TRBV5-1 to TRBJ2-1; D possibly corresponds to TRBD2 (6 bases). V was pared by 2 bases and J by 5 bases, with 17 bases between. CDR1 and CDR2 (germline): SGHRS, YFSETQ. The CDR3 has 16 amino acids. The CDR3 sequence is CASSLGWRGTHNEQFF. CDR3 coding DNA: TGCGCCAGCAGCTTAGGCTGGCGGGGAACCCACAATGAGCAGTTCTTC.

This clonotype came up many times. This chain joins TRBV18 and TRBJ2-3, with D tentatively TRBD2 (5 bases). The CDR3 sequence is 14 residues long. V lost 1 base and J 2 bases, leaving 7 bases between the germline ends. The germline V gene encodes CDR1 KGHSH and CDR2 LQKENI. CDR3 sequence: CASSPQRNTDTQYF. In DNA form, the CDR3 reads TGTGCCAGCTCACCACAGCGGAACACAGATACGCAGTATTTT.

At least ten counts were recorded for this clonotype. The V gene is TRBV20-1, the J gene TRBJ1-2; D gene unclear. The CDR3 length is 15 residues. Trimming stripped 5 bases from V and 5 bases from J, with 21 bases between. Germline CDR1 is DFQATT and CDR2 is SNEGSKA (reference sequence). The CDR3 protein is CSASTWAHQGYGYTF. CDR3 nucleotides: TGCAGTGCTTCTACTTGGGCCCATCAAGGGTATGGCTACACCTTC.

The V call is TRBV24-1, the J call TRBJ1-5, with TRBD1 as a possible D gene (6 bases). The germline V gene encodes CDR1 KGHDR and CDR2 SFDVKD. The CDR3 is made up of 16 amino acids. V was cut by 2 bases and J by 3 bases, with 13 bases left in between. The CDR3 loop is CATSDSRGYDNQPQHF. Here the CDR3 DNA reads TGTGCCACCAGTGATTCCAGGGGATATGACAATCAGCCCCAGCATTTT.

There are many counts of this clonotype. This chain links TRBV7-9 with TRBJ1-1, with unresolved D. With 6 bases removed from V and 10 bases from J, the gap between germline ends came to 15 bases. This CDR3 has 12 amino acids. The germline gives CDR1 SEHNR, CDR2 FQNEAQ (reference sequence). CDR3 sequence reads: CASSSRDFGAFF. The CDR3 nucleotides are TGTGCCAGCAGTTCGAGGGATTTCGGAGCTTTCTTT.